The present TCR beta chain was sequenced within a study of blood T cell repertoires in COVID-19. As for the study in general: Specimens from acute and convalescent COVID-19 originated in the United States, Italy and Spain.

CDR1 and CDR2 from the germline V gene are KGHSH and LQKENI. The CDR3 is 16 amino acids. The V end was cut by 3 bases, the J end by 0 bases, with 14 bases between. In the authors' methods: Cell counts per sample came from amplifying reference gene primers. Repertoires were generated with immunoSEQ multiplex PCR, while TCRdb's copy carries only in-frame clones and drops some. V and J calls plus clone size are reproduced from that table; the DNA served to infer D and trimming. The table lists some 520,000 clones, roughly 87% of them singletons. While infection was still active, Seattle patients were enrolled and then followed longitudinally.

The source is a man aged 18 to 29 with COVID-19, enrolled during active disease. The sample taken for sequencing was peripheral blood. This chain connects TRBV18 to TRBJ1-2; D is undetermined. The CDR3 DNA reads as TGTGCCAGCTCACCTTCTCCGGGAGAGACTAACTATGGCTACACCTTC. It yields the protein CASSPSPGETNYGYTF.